What follows are 32 T cell receptor beta chains derived from one specimen sequenced in a study of OX40 agonist ivuxolimab in advanced cancers. The library was obtained by the immunoSEQ multiplex PCR assay. TCRdb provides this immuneACCESS table in a form limited to in-frame rearrangements. Some clones are lacking; in checked studies, under half of them reflect an unresolved V gene, and why the rest are absent is not known. The sample yields fewer than 100,000 clones; approximately 84% were counted once. The top ten clones comprise 0.4% to 0.5% of the sample. The specimen was CD4+ or CD8+ T cells sorted from blood, collected in a trial of the OX40 agonist ivuxolimab. The source of these receptors is an adult with an advanced solid tumor such as melanoma, head and neck, liver or kidney cancer.

The chain employs TRBV2 and TRBJ1-4; D might be TRBD1 (5 bases). This CDR3 contains 14 residues. V was cut by 5 bases and J by 13 bases, with 20 bases left in between. Germline V lookup: CDR1 SNHLY, CDR2 FYNNEI. The DNA for the CDR3 is TGTGCCAGCAGTTCCGGGACGAAGATGTCGCCACTGTTTTTT. As protein: CASSSGTKMSPLFF.

The chain couples TRBV19 to TRBJ2-7, with 7 bases fitting TRBD1. The length of the CDR3 is 16 residues. Trimming at V came to 6 bases and at J to 3 bases, leaving 14 bases not matched to a gene. Looked up from germline, CDR1 is LNHDA and CDR2 is SQIVND (reference sequence). The CDR3 loop reads CASSNRRQGVSYEQYF. The CDR3 DNA reads TGTGCCAGTAGCAATCGACGACAGGGAGTGAGCTACGAGCAGTACTTC.

J is TRBJ2-3 and V is TRBV5-1; D gene unclear. The V end was cut by 2 bases, the J end by 5 bases, with 9 bases between. The CDR3 extends over 13 amino acids. In germline, CDR1 is SGHRS, CDR2 YFSETQ. In DNA form, the CDR3 reads TGCGCCAGCAGCTTTGGCTATATAGATACGCAGTATTTT. It translates to CASSFGYIDTQYF.

This chain connects TRBV30 to TRBJ1-2; D call uncertain. Germline V gives CDR1 GTSNPN, CDR2 SVGIG (reference sequence). This CDR3 comprises 14 residues. The V and J ends lost 2 bases and 1 base respectively, with 11 bases between them. CDR3 bases: TGTGCCTGGAGTAGAGACGGCGGTAACTATGGCTACACCTTC. Its translation is CAWSRDGGNYGYTF.

This chain uses TRBV10-3 with TRBJ1-5; D is possibly TRBD1 (5 bases). CDR1 ENHRY and CDR2 SYGVKD come from the germline V gene. V lost 0 bases to trimming and J lost 6 bases, with 12 bases between them. The CDR3 totals 15 residues. The CDR3 region has the DNA TGTGCCATCAGTGAGTCGTGGGGGGGGGTTCAGCCCCAGCATTTT. It codes for CAISESWGGVQPQHF.

V is TRBV19 and J is TRBJ2-6; TRBD1 or TRBD2 may be the D gene (5 bases each). With 5 bases removed from V and 8 bases from J, the gap between germline ends came to 10 bases. This CDR3 is built from 13 residues. CDR1 is LNHDA and CDR2 is SQIVND in the germline V gene (reference sequence). The CDR3 DNA is TGTGCCAGTAGTCGCAGGGAGTCCAACGTCCTGACTTTC. It codes for CASSRRESNVLTF.

The chain employs TRBV5-1 and TRBJ1-2; TRBD1 might be the D (6 bases). The ends were cut back, 0 bases at V and 9 bases at J, with 15 bases in the middle. CDR1 is SGHRS and CDR2 is YFSETQ in the germline V gene. The CDR3 sequence is 14 residues long. CDR3 sequence reads: CASSLGTEGVRYTF. For the CDR3, the DNA is TGCGCCAGCAGCTTGGGGACAGAAGGGGTACGCTACACCTTC.

The genes are TRBV18 and TRBJ2-5; 8 nucleotides line up with TRBD2. The J segment lost 10 bases and the V segment lost 1 base, leaving 17 bases of the junction unmatched. The CDR3 has 17 amino acids. CDR1 is KGHSH, CDR2 LQKENI, per germline. CDR3 bases: TGTGCCAGCTCACCACTGCGAACGACTAGCGACCGAGTAGACCAGTACTTC. This encodes CASSPLRTTSDRVDQYF.

Concerning this clone: The sample contains more than one DNA sequence encoding this CDR3. The V call is TRBV27, the J call TRBJ2-1; D may be TRBD1 or TRBD2 (6 bases each). The CDR3 spans 15 residues. The V end lost 1 base, the J end lost 2 bases, and 9 bases lay between the germline ends. Germline CDR1 MNHEY, CDR2 SMNVEV (reference sequence). CDR3 bases: TGTGCCAGCAGTTTATGGGGGGCCCCCTACAATGAGCAGTTCTTC. Amino acid sequence: CASSLWGAPYNEQFF.

The chain links TRBV7-9 to TRBJ2-7; D is possibly TRBD1 (5 bases). Germline loops: CDR1 SEHNR, CDR2 FQNEAQ (reference sequence). Trimming took 8 bases from V and 4 from J, leaving 15 bases between them. The CDR3 loop spans 13 amino acids. The CDR3 DNA sequence: TGTGCCAGCGCGCACAGGAATGGTTACGAGCAGTACTTC. The encoded protein is CASAHRNGYEQYF.

The chain is built from TRBV6-5 and TRBJ2-1; D not resolved. CDR3 length: 12 residues. Germline lookup yields CDR1 MNHEY and CDR2 SVGAGI. The V end lost 5 bases, the J end lost 9 bases, and 11 bases lay between the germline ends. Here the CDR3 DNA reads TGTGCCAGCAGTACCCGGGTTGGTGAGCAGTTCTTC. This gives the protein CASSTRVGEQFF.

J is TRBJ1-1 and V is TRBV2, with 10 bases fitting TRBD1. The CDR3 has 14 amino acids. V was pared by 6 bases and J by 4 bases, with 5 bases of the junction left unmatched. Germline CDR1 SNHLY, CDR2 FYNNEI. This chain's CDR3 is CASRGQGRTTEAFF. Written as DNA, the CDR3 is TGTGCCAGCAGGGGACAGGGGCGGACCACTGAAGCTTTCTTT.

The rearrangement links TRBV7-8 to TRBJ2-4, with 7 bases aligning to TRBD1. The CDR3 is made up of 15 amino acids. Germline V CDR1 and CDR2: SGHVS, FQNEAQ. Unmatched junction bases numbered 7, after V lost 4 bases and J lost 4 bases. The CDR3 spells CASSYQGTVKNIQYF. In DNA form, the CDR3 reads TGTGCCAGCAGCTATCAAGGGACAGTAAAAAACATTCAGTACTTC.

The chain carries TRBV28 and TRBJ2-1, with no clear D. Germline values: CDR1 MDHEN, CDR2 SYDVKM. There are 13 residues in the CDR3. The V end was cut by 8 bases, the J end by 4 bases, with 12 bases between. The CDR3 loop is CASSPAKYNEQFF. The CDR3 DNA follows: TGTGCCAGCTCACCGGCAAAATACAATGAGCAGTTCTTC.

This chain joins TRBV28 and TRBJ2-3; 8 bases are shared with TRBD1. Trimming cost V 2 bases and J 4 bases; bases outside gene matches: 11. Germline values: CDR1 MDHEN, CDR2 SYDVKM. This CDR3 is built from 17 residues. The DNA for the CDR3 is TGTGCCAGCAGTTTACACCCCAGGGGGCGCGGGGCAGATACGCAGTATTTT. Translating it yields CASSLHPRGRGADTQYF.

The V gene is TRBV5-1, the J gene TRBJ1-1; unclear D gene. The V end was cut by 0 bases, the J end by 1 base, with 7 bases between. The CDR3 extends over 14 amino acids. CDR1 and CDR2 from the germline V gene are SGHRS and YFSETQ. Written as DNA, the CDR3 is TGCGCCAGCAGCTTGGCATGGGCGAACACTGAAGCTTTCTTT. It translates to CASSLAWANTEAFF.

The chain is built from TRBV5-5 and TRBJ2-3; 7 bases fit TRBD2. The CDR3 has 15 residues. The V gene end was trimmed by 0 bases and the J gene end by 5 bases; junction bases not matched to a gene: 6. Looked up from germline, CDR1 is SGHKS and CDR2 is YYEKEE (reference sequence). The CDR3 region is CASSLVRGRGDTQYF. CDR3 sequence (DNA): TGTGCCAGCAGCTTGGTTCGCGGGAGAGGAGATACGCAGTATTTT.

V usage is TRBV10-3 and J usage is TRBJ2-7; 9 positions match TRBD1. Germline V gives CDR1 ENHRY, CDR2 SYGVKD. This CDR3 region has 15 residues. Trimming removed 7 bases from V and 4 bases from J; junction bases left unmatched: 11. CDR3 bases: TGTGCCATCAAAGGGGGACAGGGAGACGGATACGAGCAGTACTTC. As protein: CAIKGGQGDGYEQYF.

CDR3 loop: CASSLGIGQGGEQYF. The CDR3 DNA reads as TGTGCCAGCAGTTTAGGGATAGGCCAGGGGGGCGAGCAGTACTTC. The V call is TRBV28, the J call TRBJ2-7; the D gene is possibly TRBD1 (7 bases). There are 15 residues in the CDR3. Germline V gives CDR1 MDHEN, CDR2 SYDVKM. V was clipped by 2 bases and J by 6 bases, with 17 bases between them.

V gene TRBV25-1 combines with J gene TRBJ2-1, with unresolved D. The V end was cut by 1 base, the J end by 12 bases, with 10 bases between. The CDR3 covers 12 residues. Germline V gives CDR1 MGHDK, CDR2 SYGVNS. The CDR3 reads CASSEFVELQFF. The DNA for the CDR3 is TGTGCCAGCAGTGAATTCGTAGAGCTGCAGTTCTTC.

The J gene is TRBJ2-6, the V gene TRBV7-9; D remains ambiguous. The CDR3 consists of 14 residues. Trimming shortened V by 9 bases and J by 0 bases, and 9 bases separated the two germline ends. Germline lookup yields CDR1 SEHNR and CDR2 FQNEAQ (reference sequence). The DNA for the CDR3 is TGTGCCAGTGCCAAAAACTCTGGGGCCAACGTCCTGACTTTC. Translating it yields CASAKNSGANVLTF.

This chain connects TRBV5-4 to TRBJ1-2; no clear D gene. The CDR3 is made up of 14 amino acids. The germline V gene encodes CDR1 SGHNT and CDR2 YYREEE (reference sequence). The V end lost 0 bases, the J end lost 3 bases, and 9 bases lay between the germline ends. CDR3 coding DNA: TGTGCCAGCAGCTTGGAGTCCTGGGACTATGGCTACACCTTC. Its protein is CASSLESWDYGYTF.

There are a few counts of this clone. The V and J genes are TRBV7-9 and TRBJ1-1; 8 nucleotides agree with TRBD1. CDR1 and CDR2 (germline): SEHNR, FQNEAQ (reference sequence). The CDR3 loop spans 14 amino acids. The trim removed 4 bases at V and 4 bases at J, leaving 5 bases unmatched. DNA for the CDR3: TGTGCCAGCAGCTCCTGGACAGGGTCCACTGAAGCTTTCTTT. Protein: CASSSWTGSTEAFF.

The V call is TRBV5-1, the J call TRBJ2-5; 7 positions agree with TRBD1. This CDR3 has 14 residues. V lost 5 bases and J lost 2; bases outside the gene matches: 6. Germline loops: CDR1 SGHRS, CDR2 YFSETQ. The chain's CDR3 is CASSRRQGQETQYF. The CDR3 DNA follows: TGCGCCAGCAGTAGAAGACAGGGACAAGAGACCCAGTACTTC.

The chain joins TRBV30 to TRBJ1-2; no clear D. Trimming pared 0 bases from V and 5 bases from J, leaving 13 bases between. Germline V gives CDR1 GTSNPN, CDR2 SVGIG (reference sequence). This CDR3 has 14 residues. The DNA of the CDR3 is TGTGCCTGGAGTGTCGGTAGGGTGTATTATGGCTACACCTTC. Translated: CAWSVGRVYYGYTF.

In its sample, this clone was seen a few times. The J gene is TRBJ2-1, the V gene TRBV19; D gene ambiguous. The CDR3 length is 16 residues. The germline V gene encodes CDR1 LNHDA and CDR2 SQIVND (reference sequence). With 4 bases removed from V and 2 bases from J, the gap between germline ends came to 15 bases. The CDR3 DNA reads TGTGCCAGTAGTAAACCAACTCAAAGCACCTACAATGAGCAGTTCTTC. It is translated as CASSKPTQSTYNEQFF.

The chain carries TRBV4-3 and TRBJ2-3, with 8 bases lining up with TRBD2. This CDR3 has 15 residues. Germline CDR1 is LGHNA and CDR2 is YSLEER. V was clipped by 4 bases and J by 2 bases; unmatched bases: 5. The CDR3 here is CASSRISGTTDTQYF. As DNA, the CDR3 is TGCGCCAGCAGCCGAATTAGCGGGACCACAGATACGCAGTATTTT.

The V call is TRBV15, the J call TRBJ2-7; D not certain. The ends were cut back, 0 bases at V and 7 bases at J, with 10 bases in the middle. This CDR3 is 13 amino acids long. The germline V gene encodes CDR1 LNHNV and CDR2 YYDKDF (reference sequence). The CDR3 region has the DNA TGTGCCACCAGCAGAGATGAGAGCGTGGAGCAGTACTTC. Translation gives CATSRDESVEQYF.

In nucleotides, the CDR3 is TGTGCCAGCAGTCCAGAGGGTAGGGGATACAATGAGCAGTTCTTC. The encoded protein is CASSPEGRGYNEQFF. V and J are TRBV11-1 and TRBJ2-1; D possibly matches TRBD1 or TRBD2 (5 bases each). The germline CDR1 and CDR2 sequences are SGHAT and FQDESV (reference sequence). The V end was cut by 6 bases, the J end by 4 bases, with 16 bases between. The CDR3 length is 15 residues.

The genes are TRBV2 and TRBJ2-7; TRBD1 matches at 10 bases. This CDR3 is 13 amino acids long. V was pared by 6 bases and J by 9 bases, with 8 bases of the junction left unmatched. CDR1 is SNHLY, CDR2 FYNNEI, per germline. The CDR3 loop is CASSRDRGDRQYV. In DNA, the CDR3 is TGTGCCAGCAGCCGGGACAGGGGTGATCGGCAGTACGTC.

The chain joins TRBV6-6 to TRBJ1-1; TRBD1 might be the D (5 bases). The germline CDR1 and CDR2 sequences are MNHNY and SVGAGI (reference sequence). The length of the CDR3 is 14 residues. Trimming pared 6 bases from V and 0 bases from J, leaving 11 bases between. The CDR3 DNA reads TGTGCCAGCAGGTTTACAGGTATGAACACTGAAGCTTTCTTT. It translates to CASRFTGMNTEAFF.

The chain carries TRBV19 and TRBJ2-6, with 7 bases matching TRBD1. V gave up 7 bases and J gave up 4 bases; unmatched junction bases: 7. Germline V gene sequence: CDR1 LNHDA, CDR2 SQIVND (reference sequence). The CDR3 length is 15 residues. The CDR3 DNA follows: TGTGCCAGTACCGTACAGGGGTCCGGGGCCAACGTCCTGACTTTC. It codes for CASTVQGSGANVLTF. Variable domain in full (rest from reference TRBV19 and TRBJ2-6): DGGITQSPKYLFRKEGQNVTLSCEQNLNHDAMYWYRQDPGQGLRLIYYSQIVNDFQKGDIAEGYSVSREKKESFPLTVTSAQKNPTAFYLCASTVQGSGANVLTFGAGSRLTVL.